This T cell receptor (beta chain) came from a study of molecular identifiers for immune sequencing clone quantification. Notes on the study in general: Jurkat TCR RNA spiked in from one cell reportedly remained identifiable amid approximately 1 million naive cells. Over 99% of effector molecules, but under 1% in naive cells, were held by clones with more than 20 RNA copies.

Researchers sorted naive CD8 T cells as cells that were CD8+CD4-CCR7+CD45RA+. Previously described methods and listed TCR primers were used for bulk TCR libraries. MiXCR was run by TCRdb on the PCR reads, yielding one entry per CDR3 protein. The sample comprises approximately 670,000 distinct CDR3 sequences, roughly 21% of which are singletons, and roughly 0.83% rests with the top ten. A word on this clonotype: The antigen remains undetermined. Since a much larger clone is just one base distant, this may be a read error.

CDR3 length: 13 amino acids. Germline CDR1 and CDR2: SQVTM and ANQGSEA. This TCR derives from a human donor in good health. Some libraries in this study had Jurkat cell RNA spiked in. This sequence joins TRBV29-1 and TRBJ1-1; TRBD1 matches at 10 bases. The sample taken for sequencing was naive CD8+ T cells from blood, with Jurkat cell RNA spiked in. Subset reported: FACS-sorted CD8+CD4-CCR7+CD45RA+ naive T cells. CDR3 sequence (DNA): TGCAGCGTTGCCCACGAATACGACAGGGGGCTGGTCTTT. It specifies CSVAHEYDRGLVF.